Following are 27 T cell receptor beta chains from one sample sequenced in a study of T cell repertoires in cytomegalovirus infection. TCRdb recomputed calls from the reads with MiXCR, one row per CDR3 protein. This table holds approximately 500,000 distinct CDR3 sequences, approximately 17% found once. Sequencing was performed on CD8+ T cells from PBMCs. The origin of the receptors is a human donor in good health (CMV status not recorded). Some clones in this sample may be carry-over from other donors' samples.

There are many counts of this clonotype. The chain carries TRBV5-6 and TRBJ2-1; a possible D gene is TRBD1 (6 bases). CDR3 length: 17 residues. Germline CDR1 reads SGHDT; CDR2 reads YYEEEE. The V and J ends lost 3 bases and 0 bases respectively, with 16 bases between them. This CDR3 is CASSSPDSLSSYNEQFF. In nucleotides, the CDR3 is TGTGCCAGCAGCTCCCCGGACAGCCTGAGCTCCTACAATGAGCAGTTCTTC.

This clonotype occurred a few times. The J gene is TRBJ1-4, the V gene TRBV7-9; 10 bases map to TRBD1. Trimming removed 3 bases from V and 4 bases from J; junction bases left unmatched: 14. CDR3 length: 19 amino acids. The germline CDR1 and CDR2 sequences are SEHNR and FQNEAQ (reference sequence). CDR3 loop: CASSFPHGQGGPINEKLFF. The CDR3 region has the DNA TGTGCCAGCAGCTTCCCCCACGGACAGGGGGGCCCAATTAATGAAAAACTGTTTTTT.

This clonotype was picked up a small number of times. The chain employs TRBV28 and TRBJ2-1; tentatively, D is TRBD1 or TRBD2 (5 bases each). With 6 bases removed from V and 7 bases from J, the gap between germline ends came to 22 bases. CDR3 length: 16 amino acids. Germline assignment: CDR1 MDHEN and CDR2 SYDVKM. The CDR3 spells CASSTPAGGARNEQFF. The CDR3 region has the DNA TGTGCCAGCAGCACCCCGGCTGGGGGAGCGAGGAATGAGCAGTTCTTC. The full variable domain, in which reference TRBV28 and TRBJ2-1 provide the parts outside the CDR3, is DVKVTQSSRYLVKRTGEKVFLECVQDMDHENMFWYRQDPGLGLRLIYFSYDVKMKEKGDIPEGYSVSREKKERFSLILESASTNQTSMYLCASSTPAGGARNEQFFGPGTRLTVL.

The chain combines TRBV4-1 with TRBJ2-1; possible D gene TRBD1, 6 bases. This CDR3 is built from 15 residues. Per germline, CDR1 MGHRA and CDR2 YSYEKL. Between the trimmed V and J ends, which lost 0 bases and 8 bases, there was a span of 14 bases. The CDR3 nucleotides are TGCGCCAGCAGCCAAGATAACGTTGGGGGCGATGAGCAGTTCTTC. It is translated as CASSQDNVGGDEQFF.

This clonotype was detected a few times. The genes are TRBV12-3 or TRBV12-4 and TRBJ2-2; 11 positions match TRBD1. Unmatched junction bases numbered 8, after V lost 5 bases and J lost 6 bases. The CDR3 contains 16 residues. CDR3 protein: CASSPGTGGFPGELFF. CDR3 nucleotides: TGTGCCAGCAGTCCTGGGACAGGGGGGTTCCCCGGGGAGCTGTTTTTT.

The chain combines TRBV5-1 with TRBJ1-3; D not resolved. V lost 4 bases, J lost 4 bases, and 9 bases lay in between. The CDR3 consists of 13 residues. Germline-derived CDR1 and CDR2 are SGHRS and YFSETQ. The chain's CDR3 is CASSLAAGNTIYF. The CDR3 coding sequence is TGCGCCAGCAGCCTCGCGGCAGGAAACACCATATATTTT.

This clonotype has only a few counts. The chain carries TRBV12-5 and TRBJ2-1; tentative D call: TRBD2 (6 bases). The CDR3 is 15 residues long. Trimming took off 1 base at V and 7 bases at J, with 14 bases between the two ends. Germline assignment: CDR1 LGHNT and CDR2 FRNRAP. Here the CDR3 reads CASGLEPGLPNEQFF. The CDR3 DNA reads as TGTGCTAGTGGTTTGGAACCGGGACTCCCTAATGAGCAGTTCTTC. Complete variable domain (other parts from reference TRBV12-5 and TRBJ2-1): DARVTQTPRHKVTEMGQEVTMRCQPILGHNTVFWYRQTMMQGLELLAYFRNRAPLDDSGMPKDRFSAEMPDATLATLKIQPSEPRDSAVYFCASGLEPGLPNEQFFGPGTRLTVL.

CDR3 DNA sequence: TGTGCCAGCAGCTCTCCCGGGACTAGCGGTAGGGCCGGGGAGCTGTTTTTT. Amino acid sequence: CASSSPGTSGRAGELFF. The chain couples TRBV7-2 to TRBJ2-2, with TRBD2 matching over 11 bases. The V gene end was trimmed by 4 bases and the J gene end by 6 bases; junction bases not matched to a gene: 10. The CDR3 has 17 amino acids. The germline V gene has CDR1 SGHTA and CDR2 FQGNSA.

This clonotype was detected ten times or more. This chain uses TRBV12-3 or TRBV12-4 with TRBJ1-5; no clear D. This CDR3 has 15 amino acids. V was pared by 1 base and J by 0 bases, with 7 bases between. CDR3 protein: CASSLVGYSNQPQHF. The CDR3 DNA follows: TGTGCCAGCAGTTTAGTGGGTTATAGCAATCAGCCCCAGCATTTT.

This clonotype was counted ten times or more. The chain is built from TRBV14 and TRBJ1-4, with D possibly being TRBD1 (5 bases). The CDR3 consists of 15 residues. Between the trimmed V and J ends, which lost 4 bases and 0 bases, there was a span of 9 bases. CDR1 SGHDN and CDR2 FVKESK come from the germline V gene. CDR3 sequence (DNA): TGTGCCAGCAGCCGAGGGGTTGCAACTAATGAAAAACTGTTTTTT. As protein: CASSRGVATNEKLFF.

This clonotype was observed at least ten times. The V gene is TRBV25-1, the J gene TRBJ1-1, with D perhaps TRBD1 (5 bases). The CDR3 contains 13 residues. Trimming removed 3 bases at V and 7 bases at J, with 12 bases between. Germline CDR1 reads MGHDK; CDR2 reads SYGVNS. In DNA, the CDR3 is TGTGCCAGCAGTGACGGGGACGTAGGTGAAGCTTTCTTT. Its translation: CASSDGDVGEAFF.

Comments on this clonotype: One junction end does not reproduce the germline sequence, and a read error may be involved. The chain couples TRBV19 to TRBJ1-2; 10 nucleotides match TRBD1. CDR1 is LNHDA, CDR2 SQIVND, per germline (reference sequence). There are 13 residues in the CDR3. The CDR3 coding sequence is TGTGTCAGTAAAGGGACAGGGGAGGATGGCTACACCTTC. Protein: CVSKGTGEDGYTF.

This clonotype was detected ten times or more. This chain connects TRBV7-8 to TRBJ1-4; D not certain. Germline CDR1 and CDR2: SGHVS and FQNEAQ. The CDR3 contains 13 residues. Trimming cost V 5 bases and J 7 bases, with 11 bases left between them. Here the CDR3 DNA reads TGTGCCAGCAGCCCACTCAGGTTTGAAAAACTGTTTTTT. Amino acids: CASSPLRFEKLFF.

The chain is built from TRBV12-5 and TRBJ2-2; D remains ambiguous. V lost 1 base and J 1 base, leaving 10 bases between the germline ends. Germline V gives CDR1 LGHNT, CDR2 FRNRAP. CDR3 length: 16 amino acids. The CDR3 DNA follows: TGTGCTAGTGGTTTGGGACCTAGTCTGAACACCGGGGAGCTGTTTTTT. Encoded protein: CASGLGPSLNTGELFF. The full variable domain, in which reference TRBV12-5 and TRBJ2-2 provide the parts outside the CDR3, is DARVTQTPRHKVTEMGQEVTMRCQPILGHNTVFWYRQTMMQGLELLAYFRNRAPLDDSGMPKDRFSAEMPDATLATLKIQPSEPRDSAVYFCASGLGPSLNTGELFFGEGSRLTVL.

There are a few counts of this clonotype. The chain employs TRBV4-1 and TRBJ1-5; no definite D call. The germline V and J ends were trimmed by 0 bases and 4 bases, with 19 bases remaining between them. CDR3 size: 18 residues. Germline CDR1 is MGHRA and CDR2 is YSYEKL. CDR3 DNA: TGCGCCAGCAGCCAAGAAGGAGGAGGTGGGCGGATTAATCAGCCCCAGCATTTT. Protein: CASSQEGGGGRINQPQHF.

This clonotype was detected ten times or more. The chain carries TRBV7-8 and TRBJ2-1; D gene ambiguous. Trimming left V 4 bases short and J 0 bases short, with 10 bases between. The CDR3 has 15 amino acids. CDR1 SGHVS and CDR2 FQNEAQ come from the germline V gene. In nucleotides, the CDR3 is TGTGCCAGCAGCTCCCCGATAAGCTCCTACAATGAGCAGTTCTTC. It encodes CASSSPISSYNEQFF.

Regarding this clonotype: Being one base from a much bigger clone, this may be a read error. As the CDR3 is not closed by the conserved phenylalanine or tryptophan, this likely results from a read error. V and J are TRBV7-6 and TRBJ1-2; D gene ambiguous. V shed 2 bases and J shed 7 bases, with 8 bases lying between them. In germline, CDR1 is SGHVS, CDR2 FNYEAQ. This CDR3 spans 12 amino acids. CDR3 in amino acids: CASSLKGGGYTL. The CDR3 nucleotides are TGTGCCAGCAGCTTAAAGGGCGGTGGCTACACCTTA.

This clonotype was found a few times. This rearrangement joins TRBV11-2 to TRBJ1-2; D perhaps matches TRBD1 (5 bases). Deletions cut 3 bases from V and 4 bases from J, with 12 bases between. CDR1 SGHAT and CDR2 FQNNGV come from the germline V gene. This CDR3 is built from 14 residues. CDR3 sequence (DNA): TGTGCCAGCAGCTTTGGGGGACCGAGCTATGGCTACACCTTC. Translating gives CASSFGGPSYGYTF.

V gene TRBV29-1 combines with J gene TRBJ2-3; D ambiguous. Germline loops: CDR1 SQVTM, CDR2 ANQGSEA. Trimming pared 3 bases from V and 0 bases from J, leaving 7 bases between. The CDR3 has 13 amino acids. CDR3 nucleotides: TGCAGCGTTGACTGGGATAGCACAGATACGCAGTATTTT. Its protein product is CSVDWDSTDTQYF.

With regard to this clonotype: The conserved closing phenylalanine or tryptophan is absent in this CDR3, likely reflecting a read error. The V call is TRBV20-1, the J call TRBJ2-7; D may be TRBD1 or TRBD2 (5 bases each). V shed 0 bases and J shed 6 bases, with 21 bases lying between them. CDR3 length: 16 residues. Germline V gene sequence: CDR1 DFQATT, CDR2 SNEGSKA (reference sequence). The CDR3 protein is CSARDPERWGLTEQYS. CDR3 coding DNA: TGCAGTGCTAGAGATCCCGAAAGGTGGGGGTTAACCGAGCAGTACTCC.

CDR3 loop: CASSSVSDRRNEKLFF. As DNA, the CDR3 is TGTGCCAGCAGCTCCGTTTCAGACAGGCGGAATGAAAAACTGTTTTTT. The rearrangement joins TRBV5-6 to TRBJ1-4, with a possible D match to TRBD1 (6 bases). CDR3 length: 16 amino acids. The V gene lost 3 bases and the J gene lost 5 bases, with 17 bases spanning the gap. Germline loops: CDR1 SGHDT, CDR2 YYEEEE. The complete variable domain, with remaining parts taken from reference TRBV5-6 and TRBJ1-4, reads DAGVTQSPTHLIKTRGQQVTLRCSPKSGHDTVSWYQQALGQGPQFIFQYYEEEERQRGNFPDRFSGHQFPNYSSELNVNALLLGDSALYLCASSSVSDRRNEKLFFGSGTQLSVL.

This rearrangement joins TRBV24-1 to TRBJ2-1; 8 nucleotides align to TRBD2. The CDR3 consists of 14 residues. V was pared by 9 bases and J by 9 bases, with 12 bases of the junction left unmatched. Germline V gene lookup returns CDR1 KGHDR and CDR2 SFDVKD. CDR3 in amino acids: CATPPGLEVGEQFF. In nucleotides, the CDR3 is TGTGCCACCCCCCCGGGACTAGAGGTGGGTGAGCAGTTCTTC.

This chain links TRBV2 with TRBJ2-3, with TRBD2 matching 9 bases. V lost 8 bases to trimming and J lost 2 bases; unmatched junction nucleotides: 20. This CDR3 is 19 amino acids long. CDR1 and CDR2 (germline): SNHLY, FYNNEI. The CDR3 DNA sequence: TGTGCCAGCTTGGGGATAGCGGGAGCGGAGAGTCTCTACACAGATACGCAGTATTTT. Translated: CASLGIAGAESLYTDTQYF.

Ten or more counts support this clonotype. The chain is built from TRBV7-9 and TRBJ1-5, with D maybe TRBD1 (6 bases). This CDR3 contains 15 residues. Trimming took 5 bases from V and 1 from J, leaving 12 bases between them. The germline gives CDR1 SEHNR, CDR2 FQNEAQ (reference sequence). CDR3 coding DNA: TGTGCCAGCAGCGCTAAGGGGGGGAGCAATCAGCCCCAGCATTTT. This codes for CASSAKGGSNQPQHF.

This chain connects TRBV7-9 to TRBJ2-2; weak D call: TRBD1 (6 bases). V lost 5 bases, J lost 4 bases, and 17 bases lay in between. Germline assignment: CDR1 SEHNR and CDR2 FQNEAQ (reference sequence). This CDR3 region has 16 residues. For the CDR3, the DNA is TGTGCCAGCAGCCCCAGAACAGGGAAAGGCACCGGGGAGCTGTTTTTT. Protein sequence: CASSPRTGKGTGELFF.

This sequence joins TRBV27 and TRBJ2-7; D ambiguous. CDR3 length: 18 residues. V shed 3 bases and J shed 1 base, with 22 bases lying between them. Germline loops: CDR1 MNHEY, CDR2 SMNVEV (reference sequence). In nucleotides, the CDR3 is TGTGCCAGCAGTTTGAACCCAGGTTCGACGCCCAAATCCTACGAGCAGTACTTC. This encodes CASSLNPGSTPKSYEQYF.

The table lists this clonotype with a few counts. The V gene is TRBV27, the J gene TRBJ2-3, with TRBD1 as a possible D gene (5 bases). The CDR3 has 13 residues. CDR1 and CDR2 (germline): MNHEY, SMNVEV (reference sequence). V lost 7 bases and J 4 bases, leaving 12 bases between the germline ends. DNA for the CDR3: TGTGCCAGCACCCAGGGTAGTGCAGATACGCAGTATTTT. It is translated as CASTQGSADTQYF.